Below are 8 T cell receptor beta chains sequenced from a single sample in a study of T-cell reconstitution after alpha-beta-depleted transplantation in children. As it was prepared, the TCRbeta library received unique molecular identifiers. TCRdb re-analysed the PCR reads in MiXCR, keeping a single row per CDR3 protein. The table records hundreds of thousands of distinct CDR3 sequences, approximately 12% of them present only once. Sequenced material: PBMCs, mostly from graft donor cells, taken 360 days after TCRalphabeta/CD19-depleted stem cell transplant. These receptors were obtained from a male patient younger than 18 who had a stem cell transplant for acute myeloid leukemia, so the T cells may come from the graft donor.

This chain connects TRBV4-3 to TRBJ2-5; 9 nucleotides match TRBD2. Germline V gene sequence: CDR1 LGHNA, CDR2 YSLEER. The ends lost 3 bases at V and 2 bases at J; junction bases unmatched: 13. This CDR3 has 18 residues. As DNA, the CDR3 is TGCGCCAGCAGCCAGGGGACTCCGGGACTAGCTTTTCAAGAGACCCAGTACTTC. Translating gives CASSQGTPGLAFQETQYF.

For this clonotype: The conserved phenylalanine or tryptophan normally closing the CDR3 is absent here, so this likely arose from a read error. J is TRBJ2-2 and V is TRBV14; D gene ambiguous. The CDR3 is 12 amino acids. V lost 1 base to trimming and J lost 4 bases, with 1 base between them. CDR1 is SGHDN and CDR2 is FVKESK in the germline V gene. The CDR3 DNA is TGTGCCAGCAGCCAAGGCACCGGGGAGCTGTTTGTT. This codes for CASSQGTGELFV.

The V and J genes are TRBV12-3 or TRBV12-4 and TRBJ1-1, with 8 bases lining up with TRBD1. This CDR3 is built from 13 residues. V shed 4 bases and J 6 bases; nucleotides not matched to a gene: 4. The CDR3 DNA is TGTGCCAGCAGTTCCAGGGGGCGGGCTGAAGCTTTCTTT. Translating gives CASSSRGRAEAFF.

The rearrangement joins TRBV6-1 to TRBJ1-1; D gene uncertain. V lost 6 bases, J lost 0 bases, and 11 bases lay in between. In germline, CDR1 is MNHNS, CDR2 SASEGT. This CDR3 is built from 14 residues. The CDR3 DNA sequence: TGTGCCAGCAGCGCACTGATTTTGAACACTGAAGCTTTCTTT. Protein product: CASSALILNTEAFF.

The chain joins TRBV4-2 to TRBJ2-7; 9 nucleotides match TRBD2. The CDR3 has 17 amino acids. Germline CDR1 reads LGHNA; CDR2 reads YNFKEQ. J lost 5 bases, V lost 0 bases, and 11 bases had no gene match. CDR3 residues: CASSQESLAGRRNEQYF. In DNA form, the CDR3 reads TGTGCCAGCAGCCAAGAGTCGCTAGCGGGGCGTCGCAACGAGCAGTACTTC.

The rearrangement joins TRBV6-4 to TRBJ2-1, with 7 bases identical to TRBD2. In germline, CDR1 is MRHNA, CDR2 SNTAGT. CDR3 size: 15 residues. The V segment lost 4 bases and the J segment 4 bases; nucleotides outside the gene matches: 7. The CDR3 nucleotides are TGTGCCAGCAGTGTCCGTCCAGCGGGGTACAATGAGCAGTTCTTC. Protein: CASSVRPAGYNEQFF.

Ten or more counts support this clonotype. This chain connects TRBV20-1 to TRBJ2-5, with 9 nucleotides matching TRBD2. This CDR3 region has 14 residues. CDR1 is DFQATT, CDR2 SNEGSKA, per germline (reference sequence). After removal of 3 bases from V and 1 base from J, the junction contained 3 bases not matched to a gene. CDR3 region: CSARIAGAQETQYF. CDR3 nucleotides: TGCAGTGCTAGGATAGCGGGAGCCCAAGAGACCCAGTACTTC.

Of note for this clonotype: A read error is possible here, since a much larger clone lies one base away. The chain combines TRBV20-1 with TRBJ2-1, with TRBD2 matching over 7 bases. Germline lookup yields CDR1 DFQATT and CDR2 SNEGSKA (reference sequence). The CDR3 is 16 amino acids. CDR3 protein: CNARDLAGVSYNEQFF. The CDR3 coding sequence is TGCAATGCTAGAGATCTGGCGGGGGTATCCTACAATGAGCAGTTCTTC.